This entry describes one T cell receptor (beta chain). Its cognate antigen has yet to be identified. The input lacks base qualities; no much larger clone sits a single base away. The collaborating institutions used their own protocols to collect whole blood in K2EDTA tubes. For TCRbeta analysis, collaborators shipped samples as frozen whole blood, isolated PBMCs, or DNA extracted from either of those sample types. The data belong to a study of blood T cell repertoires in COVID-19 (dated by TCRdb to the early 2020s). In the study overall: Collaborator samples came from the United States, Italy and Spain and covered acute and convalescent phases of COVID-19. The material from the prospective study consisted of cDNA or gDNA derived from T cells, B-cell-depleted T cells, or PBMCs. The dataset comprised deeply sampled blood TCRbeta repertoires from subjects exposed to, actively infected with, or recovered from COVID-19. The repertoires were released in a freely available public database meant as a resource for research on the immune response to SARS-CoV-2. Samples were obtained from the ongoing ImmuneRACE study (first 160 participants) and from some 1,200 subjects provided by 6 global collaborators. The sample metadata nearly always contained a de-identified subject ID, COVID-19 status, age in years and sex. Where HLA class I and class II types were available, the types were taken from metadata supplied by the sample provider, not from assay-based typing. The paper as a whole reports these results and caveats: The quantity of clinical and demographic metadata differed by source and by participant and was supplied without curation.

TCRbeta CDR3 regions were amplified from genomic DNA using the immunoSEQ Assay, a bias-controlled multiplex PCR. The paper's processing steps were these. Nucleated cell counts per sample were estimated from amplification of reference gene primers within the assay. Sequence reads were collapsed and filtered to measure the absolute abundance of every unique TCRbeta CDR3 rearrangement. For each sample, productive Simpson clonality was calculated as the square root of Simpson's diversity index over productive rearrangements. TCRdb mirrors the immuneACCESS table, restricted to in-frame sequences. Some clones are absent from its copies; in checked studies, under half trace to an unresolved V gene, and the reason for the others is unknown. V, J and clone size are taken as reported in that table, and D and trimming were inferred from the DNA itself. For this sample there are around 68,000 clones; approximately 85% appear just once. The ten largest clones capture around 3% of the sample.

CDR1 MGHDK and CDR2 SYGVNS are derived from the germline V gene. The germline ends are 14 bases apart after V is trimmed by 5 bases and J by 3 bases. The CDR3 sequence holds 14 residues, the cysteine and phenylalanine included. CDR3 DNA only is kept here, 42 bases in frame from base 1. Sequenced input: peripheral blood. The V and J genes are TRBV25-1 and TRBJ2-7; the D region possibly corresponds to TRBD1 (5 bases align). The clonotype originates from a man older than 75 with acute or convalescent COVID-19. The CDR3 protein: CASSSGQGIYEQYF. The sequenced DNA: TGTGCCAGCAGTTCAGGGCAGGGTATCTACGAGCAGTACTTC.